Sequencing of this T cell receptor (beta chain) was carried out in a study of blood T cells in healthy people across ages. Points from the study as a whole: It was not known whether donors were CMV positive (a possible confounder of expanded clonotype changes). The study found more naive CD4+ cells and higher diversity in long-lived than aged donors.

Regarding this clonotype: Its target is not known.

Peripheral blood was drawn, 7.5 to 10 milliliters per donor. Germline trimming cut 4 bases from V and 9 bases from J; bases unmatched to any gene: 12. This CDR3 has 17 residues. Looked up from germline, CDR1 is LGHNA and CDR2 is YSLEER. Primers used in a second PCR of about 7 to 12 cycles were a sample-barcoded 5' primer and a J-beta primer mix. Template switching added a 12-random-nucleotide identifier to every cDNA molecule. From the 5' RACE reads, TCRdb called clonotypes with MiXCR, one entry per CDR3 protein. The sample comprises about 1.8 million distinct CDR3 sequences, approximately 50% of which are singletons, and 2.1% rests with the top ten.

Sequencing was performed on blood. This clonotype originated in a woman in her 40s in good health. This rearrangement joins TRBV4-3 to TRBJ2-1; TRBD2 matches at 13 bases. CDR3 protein: CASSRRTSGGFKGEQFF. The CDR3, as DNA: TGCGCCAGCAGCCGTCGGACTAGCGGGGGATTTAAGGGTGAGCAGTTCTTC.